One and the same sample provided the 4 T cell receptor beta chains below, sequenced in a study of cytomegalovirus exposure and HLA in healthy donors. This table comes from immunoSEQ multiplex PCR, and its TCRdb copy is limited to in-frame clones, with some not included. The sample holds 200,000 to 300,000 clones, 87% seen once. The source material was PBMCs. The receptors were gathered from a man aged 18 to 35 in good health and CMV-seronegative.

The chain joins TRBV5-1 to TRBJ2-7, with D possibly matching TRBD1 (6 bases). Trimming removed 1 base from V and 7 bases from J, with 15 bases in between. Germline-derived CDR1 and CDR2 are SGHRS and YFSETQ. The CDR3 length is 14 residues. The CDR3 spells CASSLLGAQGEQYF. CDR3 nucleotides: TGCGCCAGCAGCTTGTTGGGGGCCCAAGGAGAGCAGTACTTC.

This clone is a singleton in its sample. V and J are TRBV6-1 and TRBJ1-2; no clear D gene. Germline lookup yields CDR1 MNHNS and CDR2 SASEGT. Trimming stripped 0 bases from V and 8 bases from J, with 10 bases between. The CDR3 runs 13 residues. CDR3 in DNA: TGTGCCAGCAGTGAAGCGCGAGGAGAAGGCTACACCTTC. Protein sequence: CASSEARGEGYTF.

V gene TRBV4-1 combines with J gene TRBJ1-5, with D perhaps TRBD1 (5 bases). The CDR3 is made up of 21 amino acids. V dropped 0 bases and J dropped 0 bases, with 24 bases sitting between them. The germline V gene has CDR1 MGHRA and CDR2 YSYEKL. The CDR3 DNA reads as TGCGCCAGCAGCCAAGATATGCGGTGGGCAGGGCGGGGGGTTAGCAATCAGCCCCAGCATTTT. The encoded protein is CASSQDMRWAGRGVSNQPQHF.

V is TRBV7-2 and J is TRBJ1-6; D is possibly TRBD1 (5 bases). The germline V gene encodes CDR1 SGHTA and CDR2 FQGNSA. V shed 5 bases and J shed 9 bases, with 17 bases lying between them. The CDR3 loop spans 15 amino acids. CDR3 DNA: TGTGCCAGCAGCACACTTGGGACGGGACTTTCACCCCTCCACTTT. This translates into CASSTLGTGLSPLHF.